This TCR beta chain came from a study of radiotherapy plus CTLA-4 blockade in lung cancer. The wider study: 15% to 20% of patients responded objectively, and approximately 33% achieved disease control.

A note on this clone: Its antigen is not identified.

The germline V and J ends were trimmed by 7 bases and 5 bases, with 20 bases remaining between them. The CDR3 loop spans 16 amino acids. Germline lookup yields CDR1 LNHDA and CDR2 SQIVND (reference sequence). People whose metastatic non-small-cell lung cancer was chemo-refractory got focal radiation along with CTLA-4 blockade by ipilimumab. Using immunoSEQ multiplex PCR, the repertoire was profiled, and TCRdb retains in-frame clones only, with some absent. Among about 68,000 clones listed, 79% were seen once. General study points: Expansion of tumor-derived TCR clones was observed in blood after radiotherapy plus ipilimumab. Together with interferon-beta, which increased in serum after radiation, early dynamic changes in blood T cell clones were reportedly the best predictors of response.

The V and J genes are TRBV19 and TRBJ2-2, with D maybe TRBD2 (6 bases). This sample comprised peripheral blood, obtained from a patient treated with radiotherapy plus ipilimumab. The TCR was taken from a human donor with non-small cell lung cancer who had a complete response to radiotherapy plus ipilimumab. Written as DNA, the CDR3 is TGTGCCAGTACCTTCCCCGGGGCTAGCGAAACCGGGGAGCTGTTTTTT. The encoded protein is CASTFPGASETGELFF.